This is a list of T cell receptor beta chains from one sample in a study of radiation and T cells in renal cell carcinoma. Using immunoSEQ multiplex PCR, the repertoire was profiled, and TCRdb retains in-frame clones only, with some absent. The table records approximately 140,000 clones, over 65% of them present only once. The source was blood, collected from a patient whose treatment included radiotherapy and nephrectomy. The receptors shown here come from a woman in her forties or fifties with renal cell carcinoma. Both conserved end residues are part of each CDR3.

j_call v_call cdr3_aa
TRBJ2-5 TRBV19 CASSTGTGGIETQYF
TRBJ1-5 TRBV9 CASSVDSYQPQHF
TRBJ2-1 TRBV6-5 CASSWASGGRNEQFF
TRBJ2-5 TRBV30 CAWSDRVMGETQYF
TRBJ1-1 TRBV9 CASSVEGLPNTEAFF
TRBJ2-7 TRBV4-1 CASSQIGGAKYEQYF
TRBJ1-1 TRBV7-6 CASSSTGDKAFF
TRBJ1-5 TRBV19 CASQGRTGGLSNQPQHF
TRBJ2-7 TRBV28 CASTLRGQGYKYEQYF
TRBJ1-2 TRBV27 CASSLYGGPGGYTF
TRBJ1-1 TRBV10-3 CAISEDPGKAFF
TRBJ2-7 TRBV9 CASSDTGTAYEQYF
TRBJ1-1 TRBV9 CASSVLSVGAFF
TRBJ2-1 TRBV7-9 CASSSRDITYNEQFF
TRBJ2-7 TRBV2 CASSEGLHYEQYF
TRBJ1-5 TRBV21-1 CASSTRNRPSNQPQHF
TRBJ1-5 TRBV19 CASSTGQGQPQHF
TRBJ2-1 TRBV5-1 CASSLPGQVYNEQFF
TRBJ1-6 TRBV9 CASRGTVNSPLHF
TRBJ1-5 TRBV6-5 CASRPRDAINQPQHF
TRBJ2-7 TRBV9 CASSSQTPGTGNYEQYF
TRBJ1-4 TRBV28 CASSFEWQGGEKLFF
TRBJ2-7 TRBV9 CASSAAPGQGVPNEQYF
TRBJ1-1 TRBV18 CASSPTGYNTEAFF
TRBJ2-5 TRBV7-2 CASSPDRQETQYF